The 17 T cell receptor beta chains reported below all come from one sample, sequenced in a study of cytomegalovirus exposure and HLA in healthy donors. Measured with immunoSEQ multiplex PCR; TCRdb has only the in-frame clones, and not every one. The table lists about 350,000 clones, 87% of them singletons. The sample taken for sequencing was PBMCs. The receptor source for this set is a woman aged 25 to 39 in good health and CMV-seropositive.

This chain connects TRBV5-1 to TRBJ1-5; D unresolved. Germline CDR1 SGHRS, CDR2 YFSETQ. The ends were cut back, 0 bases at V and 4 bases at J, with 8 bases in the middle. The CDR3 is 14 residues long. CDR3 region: CASSLGWENQPQHF. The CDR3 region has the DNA TGCGCCAGCAGCTTGGGGTGGGAAAATCAGCCCCAGCATTTT.

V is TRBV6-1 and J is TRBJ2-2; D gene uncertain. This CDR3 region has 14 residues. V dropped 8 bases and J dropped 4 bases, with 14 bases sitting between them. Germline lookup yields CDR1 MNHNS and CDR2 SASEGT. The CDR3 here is CASPTGFGTGELFF. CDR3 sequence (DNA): TGTGCCAGCCCTACCGGGTTCGGCACCGGGGAGCTGTTTTTT.

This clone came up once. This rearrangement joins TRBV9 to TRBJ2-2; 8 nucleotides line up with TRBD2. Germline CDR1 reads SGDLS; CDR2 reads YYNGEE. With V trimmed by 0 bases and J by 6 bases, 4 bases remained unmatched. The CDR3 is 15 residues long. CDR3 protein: CASSVVDSGAGELFF. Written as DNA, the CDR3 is TGTGCCAGCAGCGTAGTGGATAGCGGGGCCGGGGAGCTGTTTTTT.

CDR3 amino acids: CASSLTSGGVNTGELFF. The CDR3 DNA reads TGTGCCAGCAGCTTAACTAGCGGGGGGGTTAACACCGGGGAGCTGTTTTTT. The gene calls are TRBV11-1 and TRBJ2-2; TRBD2 aligns across 13 bases. The germline V gene has CDR1 SGHAT and CDR2 FQDESV (reference sequence). The CDR3 extends over 17 amino acids. V was clipped by 2 bases and J by 2 bases; unmatched bases: 2.

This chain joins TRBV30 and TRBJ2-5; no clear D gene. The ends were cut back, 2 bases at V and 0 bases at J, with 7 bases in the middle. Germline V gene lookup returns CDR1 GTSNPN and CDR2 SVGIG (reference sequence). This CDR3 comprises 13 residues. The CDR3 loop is CAWSSPYQETQYF. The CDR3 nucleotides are TGTGCCTGGAGTTCTCCGTACCAAGAGACCCAGTACTTC.

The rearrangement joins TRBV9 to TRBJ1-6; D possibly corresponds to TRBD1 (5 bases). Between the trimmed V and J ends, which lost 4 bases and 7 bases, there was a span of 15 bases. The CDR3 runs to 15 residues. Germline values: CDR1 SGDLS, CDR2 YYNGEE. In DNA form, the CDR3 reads TGTGCCAGCAGCCCACACTCGGGACTGAATTCACCCCTCCACTTT. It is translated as CASSPHSGLNSPLHF. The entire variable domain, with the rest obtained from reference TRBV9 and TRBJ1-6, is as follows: DSGVTQTPKHLITATGQRVTLRCSPRSGDLSVYWYQQSLDQGLQFLIQYYNGEERAKGNILERFSAQQFPDLHSELNLSSLELGDSALYFCASSPHSGLNSPLHFGNGTRLTVT.

The CDR3 DNA reads TGTGCCAGCAGCTCAACCGTTATAACTGGGAATCAGCCCCAGCATTTT. Amino acid sequence: CASSSTVITGNQPQHF. V usage is TRBV7-8 and J usage is TRBJ1-5; D not certain. Per germline, CDR1 SGHVS and CDR2 FQNEAQ. V lost 4 bases and J lost 4, with 17 bases in between. The CDR3 has 16 amino acids. Supplemented by reference TRBV7-8 and TRBJ1-5, the full variable domain reads GAGVSQSPRYKVAKRGQDVALRCDPISGHVSLFWYQQALGQGPEFLTYFQNEAQLDKSGLPSDRFFAERPEGSVSTLKIQRTQQEDSAVYLCASSSTVITGNQPQHFGDGTRLSIL.

CDR3 protein: CASSLAETSGSYEQYF. CDR3 in DNA: TGTGCCAGCAGCTTAGCTGAGACTAGCGGTTCCTACGAGCAGTACTTC. The V call is TRBV7-2, the J call TRBJ2-7; 9 bases agree with TRBD2. The germline CDR1 and CDR2 sequences are SGHTA and FQGNSA. V shed 0 bases, J shed 1 base, and the junction held 4 bases outside the gene matches. The CDR3 covers 16 residues. The complete variable domain, with remaining parts taken from reference TRBV7-2 and TRBJ2-7, reads GAGVSQSPSNKVTEKGKDVELRCDPISGHTALYWYRQSLGQGLEFLIYFQGNSAPDKSGLPSDRFSAERTGGSVSTLTIQRTQQEDSAVYLCASSLAETSGSYEQYFGPGTRLTVT.

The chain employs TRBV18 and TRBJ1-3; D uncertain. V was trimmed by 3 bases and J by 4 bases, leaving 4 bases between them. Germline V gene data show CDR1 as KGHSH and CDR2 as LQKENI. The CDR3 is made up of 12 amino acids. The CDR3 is CASSPRGNTIYF. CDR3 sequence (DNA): TGTGCCAGCTCACCGCGCGGAAACACCATATATTTT.

The CDR3, as DNA: TGTGCCAGCAGCTTGGGCCCCCCGACAGGGGCAAATGAAAAACTGTTTTTT. Its translation is CASSLGPPTGANEKLFF. V gene TRBV7-2 combines with J gene TRBJ1-4; TRBD1 matches 8 bases. The CDR3 extends over 17 amino acids. Trimming removed 3 bases from V and 5 bases from J; junction bases left unmatched: 11. CDR1 SGHTA and CDR2 FQGNSA come from the germline V gene. Drawing the rest from reference TRBV7-2 and TRBJ1-4, the complete variable domain is GAGVSQSPSNKVTEKGKDVELRCDPISGHTALYWYRQSLGQGLEFLIYFQGNSAPDKSGLPSDRFSAERTGGSVSTLTIQRTQQEDSAVYLCASSLGPPTGANEKLFFGSGTQLSVL.

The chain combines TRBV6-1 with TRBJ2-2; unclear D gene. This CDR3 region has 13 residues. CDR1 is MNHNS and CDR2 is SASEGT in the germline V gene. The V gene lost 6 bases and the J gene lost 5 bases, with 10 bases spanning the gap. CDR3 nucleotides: TGTGCCAGCAGGGCCATTGGGACCGGGGAGCTGTTTTTT. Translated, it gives CASRAIGTGELFF.

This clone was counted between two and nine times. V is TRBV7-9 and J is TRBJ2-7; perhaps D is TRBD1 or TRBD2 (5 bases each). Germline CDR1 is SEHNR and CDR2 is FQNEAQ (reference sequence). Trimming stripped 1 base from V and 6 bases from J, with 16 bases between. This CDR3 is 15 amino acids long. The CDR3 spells CASSLVLGTPAEQYF. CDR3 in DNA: TGTGCCAGCAGCTTAGTCTTAGGGACGCCCGCCGAGCAGTACTTC.

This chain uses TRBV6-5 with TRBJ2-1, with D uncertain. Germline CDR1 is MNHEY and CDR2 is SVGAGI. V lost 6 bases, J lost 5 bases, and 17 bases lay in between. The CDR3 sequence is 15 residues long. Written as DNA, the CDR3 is TGTGCCAGCAGATCCGCCGGGCCCCTGAACAATGAGCAGTTCTTC. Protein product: CASRSAGPLNNEQFF.

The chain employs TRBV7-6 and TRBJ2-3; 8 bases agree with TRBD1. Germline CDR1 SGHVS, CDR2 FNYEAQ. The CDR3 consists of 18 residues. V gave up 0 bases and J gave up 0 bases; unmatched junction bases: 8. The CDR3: CASSLAQGAPSSTDTQYF. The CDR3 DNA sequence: TGTGCCAGCAGCTTAGCTCAGGGGGCACCTTCTAGCACAGATACGCAGTATTTT. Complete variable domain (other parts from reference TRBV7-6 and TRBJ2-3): GAGVSQSPRYKVTKRGQDVALRCDPISGHVSLYWYRQALGQGPEFLTYFNYEAQQDKSGLPNDRFSAERPEGSISTLTIQRTEQRDSAMYRCASSLAQGAPSSTDTQYFGPGTRLTVL.

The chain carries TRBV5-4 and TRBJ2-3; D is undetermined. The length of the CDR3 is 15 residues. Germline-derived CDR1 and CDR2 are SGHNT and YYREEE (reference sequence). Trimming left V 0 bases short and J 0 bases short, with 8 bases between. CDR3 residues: CASSLVGRSTDTQYF. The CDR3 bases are TGTGCCAGCAGCTTGGTGGGTCGAAGCACAGATACGCAGTATTTT.

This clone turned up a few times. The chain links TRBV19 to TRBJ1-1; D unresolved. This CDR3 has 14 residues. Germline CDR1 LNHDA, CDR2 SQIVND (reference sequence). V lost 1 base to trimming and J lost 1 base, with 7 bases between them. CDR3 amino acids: CASSIVTGNTEAFF. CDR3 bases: TGTGCCAGTAGTATAGTAACGGGGAACACTGAAGCTTTCTTT. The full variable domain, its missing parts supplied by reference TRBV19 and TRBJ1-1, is DGGITQSPKYLFRKEGQNVTLSCEQNLNHDAMYWYRQDPGQGLRLIYYSQIVNDFQKGDIAEGYSVSREKKESFPLTVTSAQKNPTAFYLCASSIVTGNTEAFFGQGTRLTVV.

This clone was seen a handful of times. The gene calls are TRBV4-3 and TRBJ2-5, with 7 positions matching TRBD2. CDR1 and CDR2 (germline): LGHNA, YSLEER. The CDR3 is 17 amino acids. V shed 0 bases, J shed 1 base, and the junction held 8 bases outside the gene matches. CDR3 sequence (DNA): TGCGCCAGCAGCCAAGATGGGGGGGGAGGGGTCCAAGAGACCCAGTACTTC. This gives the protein CASSQDGGGGVQETQYF.